This T cell receptor beta chain was profiled in a study of T cell responses to AZD1222 COVID-19 vaccine. Study-wide results and caveats: Scientists sampled the repertoires only once the peak T cell response had passed. Donors, mostly white British, included more females; clonal diversity was possibly underestimated.

Details on this clone: Its antigen is as yet unknown.

Looked up from germline, CDR1 is KGHDR and CDR2 is SFDVKD. This CDR3 region has 16 residues. The trim removed 6 bases at V and 5 bases at J, leaving 13 bases unmatched. The assay was immunoSEQ multiplex PCR, and TCRdb's table has in-frame clones only and misses some. The sample gives some 120,000 clones, roughly 88% of which show up once; 4.4% is in the top ten. This sequence was found in an adult in good health. The source was peripheral blood, collected on day 0 of MenACWY control vaccination. This sequence joins TRBV24-1 and TRBJ2-5; 8 nucleotides align to TRBD1. This CDR3 is CATSPGGTGVQETQYF. The CDR3 DNA reads as TGTGCCACCAGTCCAGGGGGGACAGGAGTGCAGGAGACCCAGTACTTC.